What follows describes a single T cell receptor beta chain. In the original processing: Reference gene primer amplification in the assay estimated nucleated cell counts. The assay was immunoSEQ multiplex PCR, and TCRdb's table has in-frame clones only and misses some. Clone size and V and J calls were adopted from that table, with D and trimming inferred from the DNA. Of about 180,000 clones listed, around 83% are singletons. The CDR3 totals 14 residues. Trimming pared 0 bases from V and 6 bases from J, leaving 11 bases between. Germline CDR1 and CDR2: SNHLY and FYNNEI. This sample stems from a study of blood T cell repertoires in COVID-19. Background on the study: Collection of acute and convalescent COVID-19 samples took place in the United States, Italy and Spain. Sources were T cells, B-cell-depleted T cells, or PBMCs; the material itself was cDNA or gDNA.

This sequence joins TRBV2 and TRBJ1-2; D not certain. This TCR was sampled from a man between 50 and 59 years old with active or convalescent COVID-19. Sequenced: peripheral blood. The CDR3 loop reads CASSEARGIDGYTF. DNA of the CDR3: TGTGCCAGCAGTGAAGCGCGAGGGATTGATGGCTACACCTTC.